This T cell receptor beta chain is from a study of T cells after yellow fever vaccination. As for the study in general: With SMART-Seq v4 Ultra Low Input, the fractions containing low cell numbers were prepared.

Points from the study as a whole: Post-booster reappearance was seen for most primary-vaccination clones (96% CD4, 85% to 90% CD8). The secondary T-cell response peaked on day 5, not day 15, but was weaker. Abundant clonotypes from the bulk population could contaminate FACS-sorted repertoires.

MiXCR, run by TCRdb on the 5' RACE reads, gives a single entry per CDR3 protein. This table holds hundreds of thousands of distinct CDR3 sequences, around 20% found once. Details on this clonotype: Its matching antigen is unknown.

Trimming took 4 bases from V and 3 from J, leaving 16 bases between them. The CDR3 is made up of 15 amino acids. Germline loops: CDR1 SGHRS, CDR2 YFSETQ. The material was PBMCs, obtained before the yellow fever booster vaccination. This TCR came from a man aged 18-30 years who received the YFV17D yellow fever vaccine. The chain uses TRBV5-1 and TRBJ1-2; weak D call: TRBD1 (5 bases). The CDR3 nucleotides are TGCGCCAGCAGCGGCGATGGAAGGGGCTACTATGGCTACACCTTC. The encoded protein is CASSGDGRGYYGYTF.